Following are 12 T cell receptor beta chains from one sample sequenced in a study of CD8 T cells in ankylosing spondylitis. TCRdb called the 5' RACE reads again in MiXCR, with one record for every CDR3 protein. The sample contains about 340,000 distinct CDR3 sequences, roughly 14% of which appear only once. Source material: blood, either unsorted or a sorted T cell fraction (not recorded which). Receptor source: a male donor with ankylosing spondylitis or in good health (not recorded which).

Many counts were recorded for this clonotype. V and J are TRBV5-1 and TRBJ2-7; 7 positions match TRBD1. V trimming: 4 bases; J trimming: 3 bases; junction bases outside the gene matches: 10. CDR1 SGHRS and CDR2 YFSETQ come from the germline V gene. The CDR3 runs 15 residues. In DNA, the CDR3 is TGCGCCAGCAGCCGTCAACAGGGGTCTAACTACGAGCAGTACTTC. Translating gives CASSRQQGSNYEQYF.

The chain joins TRBV12-3 or TRBV12-4 to TRBJ2-2; 9 positions agree with TRBD1. The CDR3 extends over 15 amino acids. The ends lost 7 bases at V and 5 bases at J; junction bases unmatched: 8. The CDR3 spells CASTSGDRGTGELFF. CDR3 sequence (DNA): TGTGCCAGCACCTCAGGTGACAGGGGGACCGGGGAGCTGTTTTTT.

A few counts support this clonotype. V and J are TRBV7-2 and TRBJ2-3, with 7 bases identical to TRBD2. Germline lookup yields CDR1 SGHTA and CDR2 FQGNSA. Losses at the gene ends were 3 bases for V and 0 bases for J; bases not matched to a gene: 12. This CDR3 has 18 residues. The CDR3 DNA reads as TGTGCCAGCAGCTTCGCCCCGGGAGGACGCGTAAGCACAGATACGCAGTATTTT. Its protein product is CASSFAPGGRVSTDTQYF.

The J gene is TRBJ1-2, the V gene TRBV29-1; the D is unclear. V was cut by 0 bases and J by 5 bases, with 13 bases left in between. The CDR3 is 14 residues long. Germline assignment: CDR1 SQVTM and CDR2 ANQGSEA. The chain's CDR3 is CSVEENPSPYGYTF. CDR3 DNA: TGCAGCGTTGAAGAGAATCCGAGCCCATATGGCTACACCTTC.

The V and J genes are TRBV5-1 and TRBJ2-7; D gene unclear. V was cut by 4 bases and J by 3 bases, with 17 bases left in between. Germline V CDR1 and CDR2: SGHRS, YFSETQ. The CDR3 has 15 amino acids. The CDR3 DNA reads as TGCGCCAGCAGCCCTGGTCGGATTCTAGACTACGAGCAGTACTTC. It specifies CASSPGRILDYEQYF.

This clonotype has a handful of counts. The CDR3 nucleotides are TGTGCCAGCAGTGACTCGGCTAGCGGGGGGACAGATACGCAGTATTTT. Its translation is CASSDSASGGTDTQYF. The V call is TRBV6-4, the J call TRBJ2-3, with 11 bases identical to TRBD2. The CDR3 consists of 16 residues. Germline V lookup: CDR1 MRHNA, CDR2 SNTAGT. The J segment lost 3 bases and the V segment lost 0 bases, leaving 2 bases of the junction unmatched.

This clonotype came up a few times. The rearrangement joins TRBV4-1 to TRBJ2-7; the D gene is possibly TRBD1 (6 bases). Germline assignment: CDR1 MGHRA and CDR2 YSYEKL. The CDR3 totals 18 residues. Trimming shortened V by 7 bases and J by 7 bases, and 32 bases separated the two germline ends. DNA for the CDR3: TGCGCCAGCACCCCAAACTCTATCCCGGGACACCCTACTGGTGAGCAGTACTTC. Its protein is CASTPNSIPGHPTGEQYF.

This clonotype was recorded a few times. The chain employs TRBV4-1 and TRBJ2-7; 8 bases are a match to TRBD2. CDR3 size: 15 residues. Per the germline V gene, CDR1 is MGHRA and CDR2 is YSYEKL. V was clipped by 8 bases and J by 1 base; unmatched bases: 10. The CDR3 loop is CASFLWASGSYEQYF. CDR3 nucleotide sequence: TGCGCCAGCTTCTTGTGGGCTAGCGGGTCCTACGAGCAGTACTTC.

This clonotype was recorded a few times. The rearrangement links TRBV4-1 to TRBJ1-5; tentatively, D is TRBD1 (5 bases). The V end lost 0 bases, the J end lost 0 bases, and 12 bases lay between the germline ends. Germline CDR1 and CDR2: MGHRA and YSYEKL. The CDR3 has 17 residues. The CDR3 nucleotides read TGCGCCAGCAGCCAAGAAGGGGCAGGGAATAGCAATCAGCCCCAGCATTTT. Translated: CASSQEGAGNSNQPQHF.

The V gene is TRBV20-1, the J gene TRBJ2-2; D remains ambiguous. Trimming stripped 0 bases from V and 5 bases from J, with 10 bases between. This CDR3 has 14 amino acids. Germline V gives CDR1 DFQATT, CDR2 SNEGSKA (reference sequence). The CDR3 sequence: CSARDQHMTGELFF. As DNA, the CDR3 is TGCAGTGCTAGAGATCAACACATGACCGGGGAGCTGTTTTTT.

The rearrangement joins TRBV5-1 to TRBJ2-3; D call uncertain. Germline V lookup: CDR1 SGHRS, CDR2 YFSETQ. V was shortened by 4 bases and J by 7 bases, with 16 bases between the two germline ends. The CDR3 is 14 amino acids. The CDR3 sequence: CASSPDGKGNTQYF. In DNA form, the CDR3 reads TGCGCCAGCAGCCCGGACGGTAAAGGGAATACGCAGTATTTT.

This clonotype was found a few times. The CDR3 coding sequence is TGTGCCAGCAGCGCTGGGACTAGCGGGAGTATAACCGGGGAGCTGTTTTTT. This sequence encodes CASSAGTSGSITGELFF. The J gene is TRBJ2-2, the V gene TRBV9; 14 nucleotides match TRBD2. The CDR3 is 17 amino acids. V gave up 3 bases and J gave up 5 bases; unmatched junction bases: 6. Germline V gene data show CDR1 as SGDLS and CDR2 as YYNGEE.